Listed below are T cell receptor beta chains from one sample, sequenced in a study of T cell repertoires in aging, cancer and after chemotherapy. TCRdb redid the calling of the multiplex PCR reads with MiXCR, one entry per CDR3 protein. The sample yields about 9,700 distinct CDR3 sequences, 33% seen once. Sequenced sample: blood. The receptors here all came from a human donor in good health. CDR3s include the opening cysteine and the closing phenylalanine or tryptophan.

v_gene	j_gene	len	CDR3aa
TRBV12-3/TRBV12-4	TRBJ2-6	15	CASSFGRSGANVLTF
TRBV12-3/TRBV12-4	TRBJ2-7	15	CASSILPGQVHEQYF
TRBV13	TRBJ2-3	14	CASSSPRSTDTQYF
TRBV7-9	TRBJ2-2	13	CASSPEGAGELFF
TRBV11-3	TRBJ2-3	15	CASSLARANTDTQYF
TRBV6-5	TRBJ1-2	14	CASSASGQGYGYTF
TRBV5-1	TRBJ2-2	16	CASSGTGEWIPGELFF
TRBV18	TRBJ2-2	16	CASSSRDRGLPGELFF
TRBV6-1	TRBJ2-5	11	CASSAQETQYF
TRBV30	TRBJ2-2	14	CAWSVLQNTGELFF
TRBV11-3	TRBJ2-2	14	CASSFSGGARELFF
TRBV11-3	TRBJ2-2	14	CASSSGGAVGELFF
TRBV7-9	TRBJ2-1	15	CASSLLSGGLDEQFF
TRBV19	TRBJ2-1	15	CASNQGQNSYNEQFF
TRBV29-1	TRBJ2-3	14	CSAPGQPSTDTQYF
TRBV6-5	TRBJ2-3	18	CASSYSIRLAGVGHTQYF
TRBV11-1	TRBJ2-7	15	CASSLLRRQSYEQYF
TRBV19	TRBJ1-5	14	CASSGTGGNQPQHF
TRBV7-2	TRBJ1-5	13	CASSGGVNQPQHF
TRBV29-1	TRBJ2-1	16	CSVARPGSLSYNEQFF
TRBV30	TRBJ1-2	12	CAWSTGAYGYTF
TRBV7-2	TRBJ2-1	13	CASSLVRHNEQFF
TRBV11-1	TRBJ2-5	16	CASSGVRGGASETQYF
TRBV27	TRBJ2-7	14	CASSLGASSYEQYF
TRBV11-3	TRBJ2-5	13	CASTPSASVTQYF
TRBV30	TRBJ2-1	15	CAWSVPTSSYNEQFF
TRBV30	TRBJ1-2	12	CAWTGETHGYTF
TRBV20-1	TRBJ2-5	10	CSASKETQYF
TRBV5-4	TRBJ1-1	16	CASSLGQGVADTEAFF
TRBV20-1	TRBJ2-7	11	CSAGTRNEQYF
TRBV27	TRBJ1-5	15	CATSDPVYSNQPQHF
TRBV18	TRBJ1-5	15	CASSRGTGSNQPQHF
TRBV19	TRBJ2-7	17	CASSTGIGTGGLNEQYF
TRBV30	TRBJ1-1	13	CAWSRRVGTEAFF
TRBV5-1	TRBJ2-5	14	CASSLSGARETQYF
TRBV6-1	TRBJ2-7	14	CASSSGTGNYEQYF
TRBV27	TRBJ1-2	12	CASRGRVGGYTF
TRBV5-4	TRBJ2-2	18	CASSLSASGGPNTGELFF
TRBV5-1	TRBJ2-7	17	CASSLVVGPGTPYEQYF
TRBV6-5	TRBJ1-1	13	CASRMTAYTEAFF
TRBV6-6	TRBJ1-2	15	CASSYSTGGAYGYTF
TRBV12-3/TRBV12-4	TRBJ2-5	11	CASATQETQYF
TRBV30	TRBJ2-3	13	CAWSSGETDTQYF
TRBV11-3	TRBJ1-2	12	CASSGTVFGYTF
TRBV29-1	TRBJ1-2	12	CSVESRAYGYTF
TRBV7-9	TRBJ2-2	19	CASSYRTSGSGWDTGELFF
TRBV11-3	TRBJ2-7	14	CASSWAGRGYEQYF
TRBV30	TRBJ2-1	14	CAWSAGPSYNEQFF
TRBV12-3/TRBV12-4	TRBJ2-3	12	CASSRGSDTQYF
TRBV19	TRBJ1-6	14	CASSTGVAASPLHF
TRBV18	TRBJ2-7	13	CASSPPSSYEQYF
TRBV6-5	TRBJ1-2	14	CASSYTTGDYGYTF
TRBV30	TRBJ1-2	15	CAWSQPEREHYGYTF
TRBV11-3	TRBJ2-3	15	CASSLRLAGVDTQYF